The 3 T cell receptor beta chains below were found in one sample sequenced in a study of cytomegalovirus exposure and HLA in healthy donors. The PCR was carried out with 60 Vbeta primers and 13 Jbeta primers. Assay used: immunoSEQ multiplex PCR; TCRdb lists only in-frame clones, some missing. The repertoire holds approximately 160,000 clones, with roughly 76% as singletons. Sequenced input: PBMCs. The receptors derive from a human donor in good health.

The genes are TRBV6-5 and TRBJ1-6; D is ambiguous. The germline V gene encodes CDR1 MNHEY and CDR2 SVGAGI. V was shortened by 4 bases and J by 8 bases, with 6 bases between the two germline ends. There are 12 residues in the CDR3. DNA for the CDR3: TGTGCCAGCAGTTCCCGAGATTCACCCCTCCACTTT. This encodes CASSSRDSPLHF.

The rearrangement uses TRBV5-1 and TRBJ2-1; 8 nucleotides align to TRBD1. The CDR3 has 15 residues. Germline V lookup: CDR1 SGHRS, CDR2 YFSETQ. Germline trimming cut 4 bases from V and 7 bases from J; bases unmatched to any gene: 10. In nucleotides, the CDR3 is TGCGCCAGCAGCAAAGTGATACAGGGGGGTAATGAGCAGTTCTTC. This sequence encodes CASSKVIQGGNEQFF. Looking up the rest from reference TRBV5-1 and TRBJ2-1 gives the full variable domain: KAGVTQTPRYLIKTRGQQVTLSCSPISGHRSVSWYQQTPGQGLQFLFEYFSETQRNKGNFPGRFSGRQFSNSRSEMNVSTLELGDSALYLCASSKVIQGGNEQFFGPGTRLTVL.

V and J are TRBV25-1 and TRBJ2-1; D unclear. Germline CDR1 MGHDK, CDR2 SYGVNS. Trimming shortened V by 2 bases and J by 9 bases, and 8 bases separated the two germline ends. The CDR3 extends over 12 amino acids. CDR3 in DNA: TGTGCCAGCAGTGAAGGCGGTCCTGAGCAGTTCTTC. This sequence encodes CASSEGGPEQFF.